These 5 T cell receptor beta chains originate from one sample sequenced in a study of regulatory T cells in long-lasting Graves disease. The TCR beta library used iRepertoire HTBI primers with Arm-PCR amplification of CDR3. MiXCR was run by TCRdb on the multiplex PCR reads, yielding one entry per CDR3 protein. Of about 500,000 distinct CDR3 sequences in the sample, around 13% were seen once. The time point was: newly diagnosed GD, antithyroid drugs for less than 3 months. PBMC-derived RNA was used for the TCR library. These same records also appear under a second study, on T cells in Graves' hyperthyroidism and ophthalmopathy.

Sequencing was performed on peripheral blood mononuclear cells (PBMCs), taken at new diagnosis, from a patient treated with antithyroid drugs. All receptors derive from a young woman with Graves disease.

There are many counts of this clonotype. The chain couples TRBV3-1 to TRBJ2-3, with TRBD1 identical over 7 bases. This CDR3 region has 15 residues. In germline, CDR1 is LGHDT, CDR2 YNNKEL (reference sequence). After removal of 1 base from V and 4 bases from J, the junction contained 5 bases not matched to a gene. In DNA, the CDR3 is TGTGCCAGCAGCCAAGGAACAGGGGTGGCAGATACGCAGTATTTT. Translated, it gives CASSQGTGVADTQYF.

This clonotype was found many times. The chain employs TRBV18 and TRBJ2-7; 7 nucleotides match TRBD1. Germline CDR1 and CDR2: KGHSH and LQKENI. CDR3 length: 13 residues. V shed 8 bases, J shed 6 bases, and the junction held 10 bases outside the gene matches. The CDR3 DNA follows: TGTGCCAGCAGCTCAGACAGGGAAGGCGAGCAGTACTTC. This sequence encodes CASSSDREGEQYF.

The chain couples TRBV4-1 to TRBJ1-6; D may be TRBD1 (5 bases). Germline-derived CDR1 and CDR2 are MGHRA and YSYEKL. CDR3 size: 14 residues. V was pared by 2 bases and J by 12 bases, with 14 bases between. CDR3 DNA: TGCGCCAGCAGCCAACCTGCTGGGGGATTACCCCTCCACTTT. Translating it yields CASSQPAGGLPLHF.

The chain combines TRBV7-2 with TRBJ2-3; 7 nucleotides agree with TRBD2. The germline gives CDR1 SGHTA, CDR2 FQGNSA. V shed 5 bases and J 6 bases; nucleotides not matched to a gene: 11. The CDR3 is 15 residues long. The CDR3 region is CASSLPSSGIDTQYF. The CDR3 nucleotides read TGTGCCAGCAGCCTCCCTTCCAGCGGGATTGATACGCAGTATTTT.

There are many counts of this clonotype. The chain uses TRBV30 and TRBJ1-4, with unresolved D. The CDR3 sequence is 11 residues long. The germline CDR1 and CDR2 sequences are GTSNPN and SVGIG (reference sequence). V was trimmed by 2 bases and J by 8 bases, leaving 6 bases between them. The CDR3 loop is CAWSSGEKLFF. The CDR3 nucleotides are TGTGCCTGGAGTTCGGGGGAAAAACTGTTTTTT.